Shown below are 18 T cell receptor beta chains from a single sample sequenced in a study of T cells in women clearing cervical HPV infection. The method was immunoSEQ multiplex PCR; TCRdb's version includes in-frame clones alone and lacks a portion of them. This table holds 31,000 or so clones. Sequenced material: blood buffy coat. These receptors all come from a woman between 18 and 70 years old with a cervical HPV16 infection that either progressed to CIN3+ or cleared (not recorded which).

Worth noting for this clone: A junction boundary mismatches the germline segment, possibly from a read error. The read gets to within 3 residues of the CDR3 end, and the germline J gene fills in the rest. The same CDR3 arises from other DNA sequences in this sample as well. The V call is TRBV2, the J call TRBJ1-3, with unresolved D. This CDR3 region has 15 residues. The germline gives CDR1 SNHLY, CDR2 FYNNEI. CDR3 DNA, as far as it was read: TGTGCCAGCAGGGATCTGACTGTCTCTGGAAACACG. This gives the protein CASRDLTVSGNT. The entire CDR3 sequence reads CASRDLTVSGNTIYF.

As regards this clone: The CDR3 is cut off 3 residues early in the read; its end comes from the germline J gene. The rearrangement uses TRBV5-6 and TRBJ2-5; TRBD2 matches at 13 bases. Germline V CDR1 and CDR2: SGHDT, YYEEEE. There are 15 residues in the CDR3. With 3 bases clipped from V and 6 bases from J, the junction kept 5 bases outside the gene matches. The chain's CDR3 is CASSSPTSGGKTQYF. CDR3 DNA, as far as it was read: TGTGCCAGCAGCTCCCCGACTAGCGGGGGGAAGACC.

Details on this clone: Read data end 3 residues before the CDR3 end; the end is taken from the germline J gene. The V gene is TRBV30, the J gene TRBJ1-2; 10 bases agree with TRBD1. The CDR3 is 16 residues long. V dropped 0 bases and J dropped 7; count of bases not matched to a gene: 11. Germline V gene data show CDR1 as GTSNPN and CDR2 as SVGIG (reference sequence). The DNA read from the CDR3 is TGTGCCTGGAGTGTAAAGTATGGGACAGGGGCTCGTGGC. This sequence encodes CAWSVKYGTGARG. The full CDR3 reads CAWSVKYGTGARGYTF.

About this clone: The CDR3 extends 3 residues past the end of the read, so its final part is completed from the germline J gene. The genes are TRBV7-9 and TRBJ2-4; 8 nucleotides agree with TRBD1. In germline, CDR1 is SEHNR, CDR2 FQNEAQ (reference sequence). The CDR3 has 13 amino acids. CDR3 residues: CASSAQGARGQYF. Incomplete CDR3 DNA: TGTGCCAGCAGCGCTCAGGGGGCGCGTGGT.

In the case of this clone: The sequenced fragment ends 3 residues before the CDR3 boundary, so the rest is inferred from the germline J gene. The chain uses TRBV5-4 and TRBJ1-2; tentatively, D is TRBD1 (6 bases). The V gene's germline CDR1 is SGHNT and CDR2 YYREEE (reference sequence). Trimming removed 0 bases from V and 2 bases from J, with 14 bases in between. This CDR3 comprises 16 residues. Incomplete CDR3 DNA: TGTGCCAGCAGCTTGGCGGGGGGCGTATCGAACTATGGC. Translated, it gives CASSLAGGVSNYG. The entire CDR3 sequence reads CASSLAGGVSNYGYTF.

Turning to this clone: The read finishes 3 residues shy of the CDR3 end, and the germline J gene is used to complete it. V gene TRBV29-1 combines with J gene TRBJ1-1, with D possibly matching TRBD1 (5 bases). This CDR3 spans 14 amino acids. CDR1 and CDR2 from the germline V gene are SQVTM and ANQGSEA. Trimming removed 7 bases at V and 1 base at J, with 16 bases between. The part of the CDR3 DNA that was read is TGCAGCGCCCACGGGGGGTCATCGAACACTGAA. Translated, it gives CSAHGGSSNTE. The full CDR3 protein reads CSAHGGSSNTEAFF.

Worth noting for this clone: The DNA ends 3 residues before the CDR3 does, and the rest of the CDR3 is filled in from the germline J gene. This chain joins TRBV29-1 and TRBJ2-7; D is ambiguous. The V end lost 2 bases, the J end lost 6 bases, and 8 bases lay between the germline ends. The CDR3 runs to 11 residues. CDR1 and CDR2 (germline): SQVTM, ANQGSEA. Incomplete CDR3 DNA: TGCAGCGTTGAATCGGCAGGCGAG. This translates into CSVESAGE. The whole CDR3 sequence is CSVESAGEQYF.

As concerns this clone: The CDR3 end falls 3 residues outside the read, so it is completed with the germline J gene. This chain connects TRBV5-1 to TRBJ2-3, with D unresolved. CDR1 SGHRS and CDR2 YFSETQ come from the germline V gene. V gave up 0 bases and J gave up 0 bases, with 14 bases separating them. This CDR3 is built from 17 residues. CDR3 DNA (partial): TGCGCCAGCAGCTTGGGCCAGTCACTAACTAGCACAGATACG. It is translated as CASSLGQSLTSTDT. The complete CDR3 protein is CASSLGQSLTSTDTQYF.

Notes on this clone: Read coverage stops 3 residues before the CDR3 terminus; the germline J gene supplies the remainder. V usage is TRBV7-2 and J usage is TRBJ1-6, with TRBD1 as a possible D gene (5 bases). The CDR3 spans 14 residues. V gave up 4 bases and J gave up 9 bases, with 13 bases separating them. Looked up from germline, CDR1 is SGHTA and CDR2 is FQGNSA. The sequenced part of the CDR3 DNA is TGTGCCAGCAGCTCAAACCCTGGGGCTTCACCC. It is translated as CASSSNPGASP. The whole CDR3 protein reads CASSSNPGASPLHF.

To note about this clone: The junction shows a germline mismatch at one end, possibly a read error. Incomplete CDR3 DNA: TGCGCCAGCAGCCAAGTCGGCACCGGGGAG. This sequence encodes CASSQVGTGE. In full, the CDR3 reads CASSQVGTGELFF. V is TRBV4-2 and J is TRBJ2-2; D is uncertain. The read gets to within 3 residues of the CDR3 end, and the germline J gene fills in the rest. The CDR3 totals 13 residues. Germline values: CDR1 LGHNA, CDR2 YNFKEQ.

The CDR3 here is CASSETGASTGELFF. CDR3 bases read: TGTGCCAGCTCCGAGACAGGGGCCAGCACCGGGGAG. V gene TRBV18 combines with J gene TRBJ2-2, with 8 positions matching TRBD1. With the read ending 3 residues before the CDR3 end, the germline J gene is used to fill in that end. The CDR3 extends over 15 amino acids. The germline CDR1 and CDR2 sequences are KGHSH and LQKENI. V was pared by 6 bases and J by 4 bases, with 7 bases of the junction left unmatched.

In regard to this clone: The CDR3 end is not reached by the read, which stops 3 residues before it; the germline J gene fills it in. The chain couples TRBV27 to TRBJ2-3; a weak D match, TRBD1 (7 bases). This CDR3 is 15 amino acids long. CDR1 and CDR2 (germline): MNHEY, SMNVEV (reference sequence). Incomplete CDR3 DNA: TGTGCCAGCAGTTCCTCAGGAGGGGGCCTAAAGACG. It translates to CASSSSGGGLKT. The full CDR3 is CASSSSGGGLKTQYF.

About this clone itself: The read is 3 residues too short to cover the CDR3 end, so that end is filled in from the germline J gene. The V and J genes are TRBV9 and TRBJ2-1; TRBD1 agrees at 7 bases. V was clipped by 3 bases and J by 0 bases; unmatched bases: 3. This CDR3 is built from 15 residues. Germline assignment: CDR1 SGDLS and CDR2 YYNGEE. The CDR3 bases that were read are TGTGCCAGCAGCGAGGGGGCGAACTCCTACAATGAG. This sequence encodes CASSEGANSYNE. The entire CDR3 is CASSEGANSYNEQFF.

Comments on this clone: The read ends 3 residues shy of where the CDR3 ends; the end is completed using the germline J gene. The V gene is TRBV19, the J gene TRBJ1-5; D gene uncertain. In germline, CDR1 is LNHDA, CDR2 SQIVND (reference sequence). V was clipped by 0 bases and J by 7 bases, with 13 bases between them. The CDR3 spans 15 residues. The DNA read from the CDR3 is TGTGCCAGTAGTATAGAGGGCACCGGAGTGCAGCCC. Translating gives CASSIEGTGVQP. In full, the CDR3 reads CASSIEGTGVQPQHF. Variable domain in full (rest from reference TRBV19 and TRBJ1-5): DGGITQSPKYLFRKEGQNVTLSCEQNLNHDAMYWYRQDPGQGLRLIYYSQIVNDFQKGDIAEGYSVSREKKESFPLTVTSAQKNPTAFYLCASSIEGTGVQPQHFGDGTRLSIL.

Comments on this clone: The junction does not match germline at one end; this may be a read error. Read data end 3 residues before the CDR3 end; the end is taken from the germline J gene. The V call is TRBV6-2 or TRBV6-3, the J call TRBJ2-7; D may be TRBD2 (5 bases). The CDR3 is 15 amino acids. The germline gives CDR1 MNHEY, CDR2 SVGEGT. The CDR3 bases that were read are TGTGCCATCAGTTACGCCCGGGGATTCTTTACCGAG. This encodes CAISYARGFFTE. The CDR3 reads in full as CAISYARGFFTEQYF.

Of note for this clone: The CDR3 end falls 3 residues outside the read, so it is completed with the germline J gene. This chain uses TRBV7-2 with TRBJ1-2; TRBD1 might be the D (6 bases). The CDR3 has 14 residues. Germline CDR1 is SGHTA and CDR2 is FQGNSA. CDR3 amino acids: CASSPQGSTDTYTF. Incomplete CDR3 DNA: TGTGCCAGCAGCCCACAGGGTAGCACAGATACC.

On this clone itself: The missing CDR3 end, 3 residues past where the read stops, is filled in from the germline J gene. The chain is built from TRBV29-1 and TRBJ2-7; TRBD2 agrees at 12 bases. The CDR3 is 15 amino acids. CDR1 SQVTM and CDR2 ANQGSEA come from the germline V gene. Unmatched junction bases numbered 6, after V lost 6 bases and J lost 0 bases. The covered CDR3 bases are TGCAGCGTAGCGAAACTAGCGGGGGGCTCCTACGAG. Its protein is CSVAKLAGGSYE. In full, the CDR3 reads CSVAKLAGGSYEQYF.

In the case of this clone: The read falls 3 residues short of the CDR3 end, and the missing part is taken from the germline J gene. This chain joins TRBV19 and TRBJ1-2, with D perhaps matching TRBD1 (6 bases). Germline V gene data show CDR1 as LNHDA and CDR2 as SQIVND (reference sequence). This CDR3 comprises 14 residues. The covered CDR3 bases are TGTGCCAGTAGGGAGCGGGGGCGGACAGATACC. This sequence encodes CASRERGRTDT. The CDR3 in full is CASRERGRTDTYTF. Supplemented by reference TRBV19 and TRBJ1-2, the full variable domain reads DGGITQSPKYLFRKEGQNVTLSCEQNLNHDAMYWYRQDPGQGLRLIYYSQIVNDFQKGDIAEGYSVSREKKESFPLTVTSAQKNPTAFYLCASRERGRTDTYTFGSGTRLTVV.